The 15 T cell receptor beta chains listed next were all sequenced from one sample in a study of preoperative IRX-2 immunotherapy in early breast cancer. The treatment denotes: preoperative locoregional IRX-2 cytokine immunotherapy. Some clones are missing from TCRdb's copy, which holds only in-frame ones; the method was immunoSEQ multiplex PCR. The data hold over 25,000 clones, with 80% to 85% observed a single time. The sequenced sample was lymph node tissue, obtained from a patient treated with IRX-2 immunotherapy. Receptors were obtained from a human donor with breast cancer.

The chain has TRBV28 and TRBJ2-1, with 13 bases identical to TRBD2. In germline, CDR1 is MDHEN, CDR2 SYDVKM. The CDR3 is 15 amino acids. V lost 6 bases, J lost 8 bases, and 7 bases stayed unmatched. CDR3 nucleotides: TGTGCCAGCAGCCATGGGACTAGCGGGAAAGATGAGCAGTTCTTC. Protein product: CASSHGTSGKDEQFF.

The rearrangement joins TRBV2 to TRBJ2-4; a weak D match, TRBD1 (5 bases). This CDR3 comprises 12 residues. Germline V gives CDR1 SNHLY, CDR2 FYNNEI. V lost 8 bases to trimming and J lost 6 bases, with 11 bases between them. The CDR3 loop reads CASQQGTNIQYF. CDR3 DNA: TGTGCCAGCCAGCAGGGTACAAACATTCAGTACTTC.

The J gene is TRBJ2-5, the V gene TRBV6-8; 8 nucleotides agree with TRBD1. The V and J ends lost 6 bases and 5 bases, in that order; junction bases with no gene match: 5. The CDR3 length is 13 residues. The germline V gene encodes CDR1 MNHGY and CDR2 SAAAGT. The CDR3 protein is CASRQGVGETQYF. CDR3 sequence (DNA): TGTGCCAGCAGACAGGGGGTCGGGGAGACCCAGTACTTC.

V is TRBV2 and J is TRBJ1-6; maybe TRBD1 (6 bases). The V end lost 3 bases, the J end lost 8 bases, and 8 bases lay between the germline ends. Per germline, CDR1 SNHLY and CDR2 FYNNEI. The length of the CDR3 is 13 residues. CDR3 amino acids: CASSDRGYSPLHF. The DNA of the CDR3 is TGTGCCAGCAGTGACAGGGGATATTCACCCCTCCACTTT.

For the CDR3, the DNA is TGCGCCAGCAGCTTGGAGTATAGCGGGGGGCGCCGAGGGACACCCCTCCACTTT. As protein: CASSLEYSGGRRGTPLHF. This chain joins TRBV5-1 and TRBJ1-6; the D gene is possibly TRBD1 (6 bases). There are 18 residues in the CDR3. Germline V gene sequence: CDR1 SGHRS, CDR2 YFSETQ. V was cut by 0 bases and J by 11 bases, with 24 bases left in between.

This clone has only a few counts. The chain carries TRBV19 and TRBJ1-5; 7 nucleotides match TRBD1. V lost 6 bases and J lost 5; bases outside the gene matches: 4. This CDR3 has 13 residues. Germline values: CDR1 LNHDA, CDR2 SQIVND (reference sequence). This CDR3 is CASRRTGDQPQHF. The CDR3 DNA reads as TGTGCCAGTAGGAGGACAGGAGATCAGCCCCAGCATTTT.

The chain has TRBV19 and TRBJ2-7; perhaps TRBD2 as D (5 bases). The CDR3 loop spans 15 amino acids. The germline V and J ends were trimmed by 1 base and 7 bases, with 17 bases remaining between them. Per the germline V gene, CDR1 is LNHDA and CDR2 is SQIVND (reference sequence). The CDR3 region is CASSIGLTIPREQYF. The CDR3 DNA sequence: TGTGCCAGTAGTATAGGACTAACCATACCACGGGAGCAGTACTTC.

V usage is TRBV18 and J usage is TRBJ2-3; 11 bases agree with TRBD2. Trimming removed 3 bases from V and 6 bases from J; junction bases left unmatched: 11. Germline CDR1 is KGHSH and CDR2 is LQKENI. The CDR3 totals 17 residues. CDR3 DNA sequence: TGTGCCAGCTCACCGTACCGGACTAGCGGGTCTCTTGATACGCAGTATTTT. Its translation is CASSPYRTSGSLDTQYF.

J is TRBJ1-4 and V is TRBV28; D is unclear. V was shortened by 6 bases and J by 6 bases, with 20 bases between the two germline ends. The CDR3 loop spans 16 amino acids. Germline V lookup: CDR1 MDHEN, CDR2 SYDVKM. CDR3 protein: CASSPRLGSRDEKLFF. CDR3 nucleotides: TGTGCCAGCAGCCCTAGATTGGGGAGTCGCGATGAAAAACTGTTTTTT.

This clone has only one observation. The chain carries TRBV28 and TRBJ2-4, with 8 nucleotides matching TRBD2. Germline CDR1 is MDHEN and CDR2 is SYDVKM. V trimming: 5 bases; J trimming: 8 bases; junction bases outside the gene matches: 14. This CDR3 contains 16 residues. The CDR3 nucleotides read TGTGCCAGCAGTGTACTAGCGGCCGCTGGTGTGGACATTCAGTACTTC. As protein: CASSVLAAAGVDIQYF.

This clone appeared once. The rearrangement links TRBV6-8 to TRBJ1-1; 8 bases align to TRBD1. The V gene's germline CDR1 is MNHGY and CDR2 SAAAGT. The CDR3 consists of 15 residues. Unmatched junction bases numbered 9, after V lost 6 bases and J lost 3 bases. This CDR3 reads CASSPTGVVDTEAFF. Written as DNA, the CDR3 is TGTGCCAGCAGCCCGACAGGGGTGGTAGACACTGAAGCTTTCTTT.

This chain uses TRBV28 with TRBJ2-7; D uncertain. The CDR3 is 15 amino acids. V lost 3 bases to trimming and J lost 0 bases, with 12 bases between them. Germline V gene sequence: CDR1 MDHEN, CDR2 SYDVKM. The CDR3 is CASSFMAASSYEQYF. The CDR3 DNA is TGTGCCAGCAGTTTTATGGCAGCGAGCTCCTACGAGCAGTACTTC.

In DNA form, the CDR3 reads TGTGCCAGCAGCTTATCCGGGACAGGGCTTAACACCGGGGAGCTGTTTTTT. Protein sequence: CASSLSGTGLNTGELFF. This chain joins TRBV11-3 and TRBJ2-2, with 9 positions matching TRBD1. The J segment lost 2 bases and the V segment lost 2 bases, leaving 6 bases of the junction unmatched. CDR3 length: 17 amino acids. From germline, CDR1 is SGHNT and CDR2 YENEEA.

V usage is TRBV29-1 and J usage is TRBJ2-2; TRBD1 matches at 8 bases. V was clipped by 4 bases and J by 4 bases; unmatched bases: 8. CDR3 length: 15 amino acids. The germline V gene encodes CDR1 SQVTM and CDR2 ANQGSEA. The CDR3 sequence is CSVVAPGTGTGELFF. The CDR3, as DNA: TGCAGCGTTGTGGCCCCCGGGACAGGCACCGGGGAGCTGTTTTTT.

The V gene is TRBV2, the J gene TRBJ1-1; D may be TRBD1 (5 bases). V lost 6 bases and J 7 bases, leaving 24 bases between the germline ends. The length of the CDR3 is 16 residues. CDR1 and CDR2 from the germline V gene are SNHLY and FYNNEI. The CDR3 region has the DNA TGTGCCAGCAGCAGGGACGGTCCTGCTTCAGGGTATGAAGCTTTCTTT. Protein sequence: CASSRDGPASGYEAFF.